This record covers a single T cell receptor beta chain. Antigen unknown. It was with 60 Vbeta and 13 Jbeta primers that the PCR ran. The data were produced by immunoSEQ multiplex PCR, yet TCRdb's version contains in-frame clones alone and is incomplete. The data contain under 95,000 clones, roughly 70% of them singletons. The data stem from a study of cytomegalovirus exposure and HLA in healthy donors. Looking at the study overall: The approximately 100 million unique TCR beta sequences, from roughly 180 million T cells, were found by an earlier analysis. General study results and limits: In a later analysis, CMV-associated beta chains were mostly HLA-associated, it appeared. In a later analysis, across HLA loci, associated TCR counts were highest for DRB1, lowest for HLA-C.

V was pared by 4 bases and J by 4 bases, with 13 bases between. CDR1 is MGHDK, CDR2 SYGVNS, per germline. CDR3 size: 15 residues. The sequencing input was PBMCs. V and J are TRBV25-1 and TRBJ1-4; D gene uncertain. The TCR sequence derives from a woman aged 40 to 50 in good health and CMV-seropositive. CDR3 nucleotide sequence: TGTGCCAGCAGTGCGACAATCGGCAGTAATGAAAAACTGTTTTTT. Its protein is CASSATIGSNEKLFF.